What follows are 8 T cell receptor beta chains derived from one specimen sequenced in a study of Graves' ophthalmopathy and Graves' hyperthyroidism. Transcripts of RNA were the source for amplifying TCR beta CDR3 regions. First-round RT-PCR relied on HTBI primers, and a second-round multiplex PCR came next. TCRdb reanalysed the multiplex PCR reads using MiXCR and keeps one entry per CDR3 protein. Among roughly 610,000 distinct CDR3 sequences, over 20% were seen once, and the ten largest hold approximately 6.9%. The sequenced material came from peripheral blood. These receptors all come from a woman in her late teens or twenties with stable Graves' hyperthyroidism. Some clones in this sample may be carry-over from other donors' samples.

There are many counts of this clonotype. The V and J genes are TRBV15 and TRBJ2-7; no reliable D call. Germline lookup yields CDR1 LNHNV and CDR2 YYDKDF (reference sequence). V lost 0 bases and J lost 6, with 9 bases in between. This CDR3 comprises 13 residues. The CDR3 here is CATSREFGSEQYF. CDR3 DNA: TGTGCCACCAGCAGAGAATTCGGCTCCGAGCAGTACTTC.

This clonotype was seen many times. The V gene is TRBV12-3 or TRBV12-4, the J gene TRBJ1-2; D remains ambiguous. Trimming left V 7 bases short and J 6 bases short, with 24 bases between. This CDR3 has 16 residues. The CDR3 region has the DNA TGTGCCAGCACCGACTATATTCTGACCGCGTCTAATGGCTACACCTTC. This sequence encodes CASTDYILTASNGYTF.

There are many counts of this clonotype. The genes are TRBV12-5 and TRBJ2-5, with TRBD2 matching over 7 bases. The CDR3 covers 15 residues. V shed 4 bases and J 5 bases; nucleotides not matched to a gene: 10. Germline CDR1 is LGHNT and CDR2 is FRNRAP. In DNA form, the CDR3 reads TGTGCTAGTGGTTCCGGCGCGGGGGTGTCTGAGACCCAGTACTTC. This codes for CASGSGAGVSETQYF.

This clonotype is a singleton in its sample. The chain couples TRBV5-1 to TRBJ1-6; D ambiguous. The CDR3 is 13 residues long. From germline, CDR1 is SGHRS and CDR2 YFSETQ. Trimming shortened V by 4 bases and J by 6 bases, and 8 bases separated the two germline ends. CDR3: CASSAHGNSPLHF. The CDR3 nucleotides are TGCGCCAGCAGCGCGCACGGTAATTCACCCCTCCACTTT.

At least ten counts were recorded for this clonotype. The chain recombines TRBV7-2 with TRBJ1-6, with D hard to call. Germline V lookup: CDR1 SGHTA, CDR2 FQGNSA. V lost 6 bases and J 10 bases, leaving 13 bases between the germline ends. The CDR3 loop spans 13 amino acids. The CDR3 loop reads CASRPSARSPLHF. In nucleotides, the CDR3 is TGTGCCAGCAGACCTTCGGCCAGGTCACCCCTCCACTTT. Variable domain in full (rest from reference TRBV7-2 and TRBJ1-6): GAGVSQSPSNKVTEKGKDVELRCDPISGHTALYWYRQSLGQGLEFLIYFQGNSAPDKSGLPSDRFSAERTGGSVSTLTIQRTQQEDSAVYLCASRPSARSPLHFGNGTRLTVT.

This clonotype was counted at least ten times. The CDR3 nucleotides read TGTGCCACCGGGGACAGTTTAGTCACTGAAGCTTTCTTT. It yields the protein CATGDSLVTEAFF. The chain combines TRBV6-1 with TRBJ1-1; 7 bases are a match to TRBD1. V was pared by 10 bases and J by 4 bases, with 9 bases of the junction left unmatched. This CDR3 comprises 13 residues. CDR1 MNHNS and CDR2 SASEGT come from the germline V gene.

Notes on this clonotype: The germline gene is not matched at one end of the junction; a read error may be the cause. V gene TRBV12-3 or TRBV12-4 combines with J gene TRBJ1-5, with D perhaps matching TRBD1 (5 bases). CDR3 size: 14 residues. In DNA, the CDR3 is TGTGCCAGCAGAAGGGGACTCCCTAATCACCCCCAGCATTTT. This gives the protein CASRRGLPNHPQHF.

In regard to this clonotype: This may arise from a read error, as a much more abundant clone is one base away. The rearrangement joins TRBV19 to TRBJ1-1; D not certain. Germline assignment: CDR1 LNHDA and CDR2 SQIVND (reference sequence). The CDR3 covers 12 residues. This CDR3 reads CASSSTWTEACF. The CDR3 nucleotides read TGTGCCAGTAGTTCCACCTGGACTGAAGCTTGCTTT.